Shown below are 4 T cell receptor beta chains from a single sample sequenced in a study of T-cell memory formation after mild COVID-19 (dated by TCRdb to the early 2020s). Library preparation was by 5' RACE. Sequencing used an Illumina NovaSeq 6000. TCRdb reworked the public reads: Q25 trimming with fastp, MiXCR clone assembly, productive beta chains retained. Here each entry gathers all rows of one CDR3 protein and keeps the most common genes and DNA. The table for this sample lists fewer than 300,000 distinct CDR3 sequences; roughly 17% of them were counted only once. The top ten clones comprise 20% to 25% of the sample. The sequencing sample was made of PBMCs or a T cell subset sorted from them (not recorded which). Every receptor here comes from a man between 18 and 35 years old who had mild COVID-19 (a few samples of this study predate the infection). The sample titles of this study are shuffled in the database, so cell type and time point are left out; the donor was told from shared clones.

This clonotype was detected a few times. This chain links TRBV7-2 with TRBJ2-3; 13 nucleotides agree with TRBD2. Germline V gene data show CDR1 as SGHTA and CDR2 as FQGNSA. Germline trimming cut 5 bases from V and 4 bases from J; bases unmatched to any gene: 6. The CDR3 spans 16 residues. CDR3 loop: CASSPLLAGGADTQYF. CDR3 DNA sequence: TGTGCCAGCAGCCCTTTACTAGCGGGGGGGGCAGATACGCAGTATTTT.

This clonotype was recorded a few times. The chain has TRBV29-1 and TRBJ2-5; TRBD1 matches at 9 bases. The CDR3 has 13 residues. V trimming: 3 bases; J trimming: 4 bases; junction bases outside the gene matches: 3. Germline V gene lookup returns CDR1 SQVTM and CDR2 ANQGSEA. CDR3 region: CSVETGGGETQYF. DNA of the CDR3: TGCAGCGTTGAGACAGGGGGAGGAGAGACCCAGTACTTC.

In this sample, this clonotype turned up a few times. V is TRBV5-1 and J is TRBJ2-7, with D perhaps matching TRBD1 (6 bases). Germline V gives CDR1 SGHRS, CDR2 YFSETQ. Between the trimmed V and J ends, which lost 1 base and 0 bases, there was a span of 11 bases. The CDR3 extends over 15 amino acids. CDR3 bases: TGCGCCAGCAGCTTGATTGCAGGGGCCTCCTACGAGCAGTACGTC. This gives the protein CASSLIAGASYEQYV.

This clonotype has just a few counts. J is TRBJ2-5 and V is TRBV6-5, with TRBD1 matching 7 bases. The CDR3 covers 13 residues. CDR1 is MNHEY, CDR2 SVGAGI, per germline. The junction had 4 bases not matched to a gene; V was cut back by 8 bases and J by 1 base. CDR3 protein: CASGAGGQETQYF. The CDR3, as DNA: TGTGCCAGCGGGGCAGGGGGCCAAGAGACCCAGTACTTC.